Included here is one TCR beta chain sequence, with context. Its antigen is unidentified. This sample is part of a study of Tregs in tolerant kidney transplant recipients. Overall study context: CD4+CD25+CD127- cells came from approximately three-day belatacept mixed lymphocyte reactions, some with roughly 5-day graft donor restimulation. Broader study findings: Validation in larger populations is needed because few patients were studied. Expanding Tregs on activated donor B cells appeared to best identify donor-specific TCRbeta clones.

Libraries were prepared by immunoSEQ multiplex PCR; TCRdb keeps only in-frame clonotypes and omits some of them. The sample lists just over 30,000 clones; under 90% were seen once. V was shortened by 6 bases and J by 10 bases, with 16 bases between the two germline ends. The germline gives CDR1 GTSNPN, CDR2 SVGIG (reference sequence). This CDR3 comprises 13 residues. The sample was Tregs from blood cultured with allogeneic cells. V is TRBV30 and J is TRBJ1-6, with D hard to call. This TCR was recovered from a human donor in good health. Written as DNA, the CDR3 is TGTGCCTGCAAACAGACTTTAGGCTCACCCCTCCACTTT. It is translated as CACKQTLGSPLHF.